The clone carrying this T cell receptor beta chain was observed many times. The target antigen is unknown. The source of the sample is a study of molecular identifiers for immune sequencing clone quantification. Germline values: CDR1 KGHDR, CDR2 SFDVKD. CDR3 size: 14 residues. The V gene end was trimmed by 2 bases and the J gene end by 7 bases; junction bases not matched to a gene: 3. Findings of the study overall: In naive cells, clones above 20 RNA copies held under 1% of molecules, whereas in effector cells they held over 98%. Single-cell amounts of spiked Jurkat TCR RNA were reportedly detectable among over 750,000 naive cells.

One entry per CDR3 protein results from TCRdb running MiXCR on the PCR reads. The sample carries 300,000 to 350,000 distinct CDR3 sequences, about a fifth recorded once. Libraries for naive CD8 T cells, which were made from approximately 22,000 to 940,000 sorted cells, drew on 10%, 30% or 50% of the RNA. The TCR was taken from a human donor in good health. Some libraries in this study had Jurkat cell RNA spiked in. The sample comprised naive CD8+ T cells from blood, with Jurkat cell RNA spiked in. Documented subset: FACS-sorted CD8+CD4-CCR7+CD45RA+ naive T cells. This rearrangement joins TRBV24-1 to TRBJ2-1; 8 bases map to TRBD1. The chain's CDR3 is CATSDSDRGNEQFF. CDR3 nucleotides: TGTGCCACCAGTGATTCTGACAGGGGAAATGAGCAGTTCTTC.